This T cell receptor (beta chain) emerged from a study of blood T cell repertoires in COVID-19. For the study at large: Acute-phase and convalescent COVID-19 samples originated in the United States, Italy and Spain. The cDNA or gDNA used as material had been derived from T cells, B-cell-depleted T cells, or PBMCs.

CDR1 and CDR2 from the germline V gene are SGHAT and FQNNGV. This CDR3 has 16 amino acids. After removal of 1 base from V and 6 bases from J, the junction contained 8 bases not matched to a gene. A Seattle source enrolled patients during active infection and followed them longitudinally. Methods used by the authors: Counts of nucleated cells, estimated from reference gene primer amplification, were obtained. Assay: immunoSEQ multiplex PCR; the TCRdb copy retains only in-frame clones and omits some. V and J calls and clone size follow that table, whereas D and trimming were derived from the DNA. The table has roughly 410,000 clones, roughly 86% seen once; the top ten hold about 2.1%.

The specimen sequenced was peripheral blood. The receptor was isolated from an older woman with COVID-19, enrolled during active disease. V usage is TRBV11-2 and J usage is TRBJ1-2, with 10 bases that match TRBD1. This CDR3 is CASSLVGRDRGHGYTF. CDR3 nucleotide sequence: TGTGCCAGCAGCTTAGTGGGCCGGGACAGGGGACATGGCTACACCTTC.